This T cell receptor (beta chain) was retrieved from a study of shared clonotypes between healthy human individuals. Study context: Those who served as donors were a couple of women and a few men between the ages of 18 and 49.

From germline, CDR1 is SQVTM and CDR2 ANQGSEA. The V and J ends lost 6 bases and 0 bases respectively, with 13 bases between them. The CDR3 runs to 14 residues. Using immunoSEQ multiplex PCR, the repertoire was profiled, and TCRdb retains in-frame clones only, with some absent. The data contain 1,500,000 or so clones, approximately 98.5% of them singletons. This TCR came from a man aged 25 to 45 in good health. This chain joins TRBV29-1 and TRBJ2-3; D is perhaps TRBD1 or TRBD2 (5 bases each). Material: naive CD4+ T cells sorted from blood. The subset here: CD45RA+ positively selected. The CDR3 is CSVVGWGSTDTQYF. CDR3 nucleotides: TGCAGCGTGGTAGGGTGGGGGAGCACAGATACGCAGTATTTT.